These T cell receptor beta chains were read from a single sample in a study of persistence of HIV-infected CD4 T cells. Using immunoSEQ multiplex PCR, the repertoire was profiled, and TCRdb retains in-frame clones only, with some absent. Found here are about 14,000 clones, over 65% of them singletons; the top ten hold 6.9%. The antigens of these receptors remain unknown. Sequencing used CD4+ T cells sorted from PBMCs after approximately 18-hour stimulation, obtained from a patient who received antiretroviral therapy. The receptors were sampled from an adult man with HIV who was CMV-seropositive. Both conserved end residues are part of each CDR3. A D gene is named only where the DNA matches it firmly. For some rows the clone size is stated as once, few or many, or as a class when expanded; others skip it.

j_call	clone_size	v_call	d_call	cdr3_aa	cdr3_nt
TRBJ2-2	NA	TRBV10-3	TRBD1	CAIRSGDRSFGGELFF	TGTGCCATCAGATCCGGGGACAGGAGTTTCGGTGGGGAGCTGTTTTTT
TRBJ2-1	NA	TRBV11-2	NA	CASSFEPVPRGYNEQFF	TGTGCCAGCAGCTTTGAGCCCGTTCCGAGGGGGTACAATGAGCAGTTCTTC
TRBJ2-5	NA	TRBV16	NA	CASSQSGRALQETQYF	TGTGCCAGCAGCCAATCTGGCAGGGCCCTCCAAGAGACCCAGTACTTC
TRBJ1-5	NA	TRBV2	TRBD1	CASTLLQRGHSNQPQHF	TGTGCCAGCACCTTACTCCAGAGGGGGCATAGCAATCAGCCCCAGCATTTT
TRBJ2-3	medium-sized	TRBV10-2	TRBD2	CASSDKGLLTDTQYF	TGCGCCAGCAGTGATAAGGGACTACTCACAGATACGCAGTATTTT
TRBJ1-3	few	TRBV30	NA	CAATRGARNTIYF	TGTGCCGCAACGCGAGGGGCTCGAAACACCATATATTTT
TRBJ2-7	NA	TRBV28	TRBD1	CASSLPGQGSHEQYF	TGTGCCAGCAGTTTACCGGGACAGGGTTCCCACGAGCAGTACTTC
TRBJ2-3	NA	TRBV7-3	NA	CASSSSGRSSTDTQYF	TGTGCCAGCAGCTCATCAGGGCGTTCTAGCACAGATACGCAGTATTTT
TRBJ1-6	NA	TRBV19	NA	CASGRGRTYNSPLHF	TGTGCCAGTGGACGGGGTAGGACCTATAATTCACCCCTCCACTTT
TRBJ1-2	large	TRBV7-9	NA	CASSLYTGYGYTF	TGTGCCAGCAGCTTGTACACAGGGTACGGCTACACCTTC
TRBJ1-3	NA	TRBV6-4	NA	CASSEKLGNTIYF	TGTGCCAGCAGTGAAAAACTGGGAAACACCATATATTTT
TRBJ2-7	few	TRBV3-1/TRBV3-2	TRBD2	CASSLRGLAGGYEQYF	TGTGCCAGCAGCCTCCGGGGACTAGCGGGAGGCTACGAGCAGTACTTC
TRBJ1-1	few	TRBV18	TRBD1	CASSPRDRGFIEAFF	TGTGCCAGCTCACCACGGGACAGGGGATTTATTGAAGCTTTCTTT
TRBJ2-1	NA	TRBV10-1	TRBD1	CASSEGQGASSYNEQFF	TGCGCCAGCAGTGAGGGACAGGGGGCTTCCTCCTACAATGAGCAGTTCTTC
TRBJ2-6	NA	TRBV6-5	TRBD1	CATLRDRSGANVLTF	TGTGCCACCCTACGGGACAGGTCTGGGGCCAACGTCCTGACTTTC
TRBJ1-6	NA	TRBV6-1	NA	CASSETTGRNNSPLHF	TGTGCCAGCAGCGAAACGACGGGACGGAATAATTCACCCCTCCACTTT
TRBJ1-2	NA	TRBV24-1	NA	CATSDGGSGYTF	TGTGCCACCAGTGACGGGGGCTCTGGCTACACCTTC
TRBJ1-6	NA	TRBV19	TRBD1	CASSILSGQGNSPLHF	TGTGCCAGTAGTATATTATCGGGACAGGGAAATTCACCCCTCCACTTT
TRBJ2-3	NA	TRBV5-1	NA	CASSSARQTLTDTQYF	TGCGCCAGCAGCTCCGCGAGACAAACCCTCACAGATACGCAGTATTTT
TRBJ2-5	NA	TRBV6-2/TRBV6-3	NA	CASSYIRRFQETQYF	TGTGCCAGCAGTTACATAAGGCGGTTCCAAGAGACCCAGTACTTC
TRBJ2-6	NA	TRBV6-4	TRBD1	CASSPQGAGANVLTF	TGTGCCAGCAGCCCTCAGGGGGCCGGGGCCAACGTCCTGACTTTC
TRBJ1-2	few	TRBV30	NA	CAWRPRAGYTF	TGTGCCTGGAGGCCTCGGGCGGGCTACACCTTC
TRBJ2-3	NA	TRBV29-1	NA	CSASWGGAGDTQYF	TGCAGCGCCTCCTGGGGGGGGGCGGGCGATACGCAGTATTTT
TRBJ1-1	few	TRBV2	NA	CASSRDYNTEAFF	TGTGCCAGCAGCCGGGATTATAACACTGAAGCTTTCTTT
TRBJ2-5	few	TRBV9	TRBD2	CASSQTSGGAFETQYF	TGTGCCAGCAGCCAAACTAGCGGGGGGGCCTTCGAGACCCAGTACTTC
TRBJ1-5	NA	TRBV27	TRBD1	CASSSRGHQPQHF	TGTGCCAGCAGTTCCAGGGGGCATCAGCCCCAGCATTTT
TRBJ1-1	NA	TRBV4-1	NA	CASSQESRRKGIEAFF	TGCGCCAGCAGCCAAGAATCCCGACGCAAAGGGATTGAAGCTTTCTTT
TRBJ1-4	NA	TRBV19	NA	CASRAPDEKLFF	TGTGCCAGTAGGGCTCCAGATGAAAAACTGTTTTTT
TRBJ2-2	NA	TRBV29-1	NA	CSVEDRPNTGELFF	TGCAGCGTTGAAGATCGGCCGAACACCGGGGAGCTGTTTTTT
TRBJ1-5	NA	TRBV30	NA	CAWSTVNQPQHF	TGTGCCTGGAGTACCGTCAATCAGCCCCAGCATTTT
TRBJ1-5	NA	TRBV28	NA	CASSFSMVRQPQHF	TGTGCCAGCAGTTTCTCGATGGTTCGTCAGCCCCAGCATTTT
TRBJ2-1	NA	TRBV10-3	TRBD1	CAISESIPGGYNEQFF	TGTGCCATCAGTGAGTCGATTCCAGGGGGTTACAATGAGCAGTTCTTC
TRBJ1-6	NA	TRBV4-1	NA	CASSRRGEQNNSPLHF	TGCGCCAGCAGCCGTAGGGGGGAACAGAATAATTCACCCCTCCACTTT
TRBJ2-4	NA	TRBV18	NA	CASSPRGPKNIQYF	TGTGCCAGCTCACCGCGGGGTCCCAAAAACATTCAGTACTTC
TRBJ2-3	NA	TRBV7-9	NA	CASSLRVGTQYF	TGTGCCAGCAGCTTACGCGTGGGTACGCAGTATTTT
TRBJ2-7	NA	TRBV5-6	TRBD1	CASTWTGPIYEQYF	TGTGCCAGCACCTGGACAGGGCCGATCTACGAGCAGTACTTC
TRBJ1-1	NA	TRBV10-3	NA	CAISAYNAEAFF	TGTGCCATCAGTGCGTACAACGCTGAAGCTTTCTTT
TRBJ2-3	NA	TRBV20-1	NA	CSASPLGGAEDTQYF	TGCAGTGCAAGTCCCTTGGGCGGAGCAGAAGATACGCAGTATTTT
TRBJ2-3	NA	TRBV6-5	TRBD2	CASSKVGEGTDTQYF	TGTGCCAGCAGTAAGGTCGGGGAGGGTACAGATACGCAGTATTTT
TRBJ1-1	NA	TRBV2	TRBD1	CASSDRGTEAFF	TGTGCCAGCAGTGACAGGGGGACTGAAGCTTTCTTT
TRBJ2-5	NA	TRBV11-2	TRBD1	CASSSGRDREQETQYF	TGTGCCAGCAGCTCTGGCCGGGACAGGGAACAAGAGACCCAGTACTTC
TRBJ1-2	NA	TRBV6-5	NA	CASSPRGGGAGYTF	TGTGCCAGCAGTCCCCGGGGAGGGGGGGCCGGCTACACCTTC
TRBJ2-3	few	TRBV5-1	TRBD2	CASRRGGQDTQYF	TGCGCCAGCAGACGGGGGGGCCAGGATACGCAGTATTTT
TRBJ2-7	NA	TRBV25-1	TRBD1	CASRTGGRYEQYF	TGTGCCAGCAGGACAGGGGGGCGCTACGAGCAGTACTTC